This entry lists 30 T cell receptor beta chains sequenced from one sample in a study of OX40 agonist ivuxolimab in advanced cancers. This table comes from immunoSEQ multiplex PCR, and its TCRdb copy is limited to in-frame clones, with some not included. The data contain around 140,000 clones, about 93% of them singletons. The sample in question was CD4+ or CD8+ T cells sorted from blood, obtained in a trial of the OX40 agonist ivuxolimab. These receptors were collected from an adult with an advanced solid tumor such as melanoma, head and neck, liver or kidney cancer.

V gene TRBV4-1 combines with J gene TRBJ2-3; possible D gene TRBD2, 6 bases. This CDR3 is built from 17 residues. Trimming pared 3 bases from V and 0 bases from J, leaving 16 bases between. Germline values: CDR1 MGHRA, CDR2 YSYEKL. Here the CDR3 DNA reads TGCGCCAGCAGCCATCCGGCGGGGAGAACTAGCACAGATACGCAGTATTTT. Translating gives CASSHPAGRTSTDTQYF.

On this clone: The junction differs from germline at one of its ends, possibly a read error. This chain connects TRBV7-2 to TRBJ2-3; no reliable D call. The CDR3 has 11 amino acids. Germline assignment: CDR1 SGHTA and CDR2 FQGNSA. The CDR3 nucleotides read TGTGCCAGCAGACGCACGGATACGCAGTATTTT. Protein sequence: CASRRTDTQYF. Drawing the rest from reference TRBV7-2 and TRBJ2-3, the complete variable domain is GAGVSQSPSNKVTEKGKDVELRCDPISGHTALYWYRQSLGQGLEFLIYFQGNSAPDKSGLPSDRFSAERTGGSVSTLTIQRTQQEDSAVYLCASRRTDTQYFGPGTRLTVL.

The V and J genes are TRBV10-3 and TRBJ2-7; possibly TRBD1 or TRBD2 for D (5 bases each). V was cut by 9 bases and J by 4 bases, with 13 bases left in between. The CDR3 spans 12 residues. CDR1 and CDR2 from the germline V gene are ENHRY and SYGVKD. The CDR3 reads CAIKGTPYEQYF. CDR3 bases: TGTGCCATTAAGGGGACCCCATACGAGCAGTACTTC.

The gene calls are TRBV4-2 and TRBJ2-3; TRBD2 matches 9 bases. Trimming at V came to 4 bases and at J to 6 bases, leaving 14 bases not matched to a gene. The CDR3 covers 17 residues. Germline assignment: CDR1 LGHNA and CDR2 YNFKEQ. This chain's CDR3 is CASSRPAGREGLDTQYF. CDR3 in DNA: TGTGCCAGCAGCCGCCCTGCTGGGCGGGAGGGCCTGGATACGCAGTATTTT.

The chain uses TRBV27 and TRBJ2-2, with 14 nucleotides matching TRBD2. The CDR3 contains 19 residues. V lost 5 bases, J lost 5 bases, and 13 bases stayed unmatched. CDR1 is MNHEY, CDR2 SMNVEV, per germline (reference sequence). This CDR3 reads CASSLHDSRTSGGTGELFF. The CDR3 DNA is TGTGCCAGCAGTCTTCACGATTCTCGGACTAGCGGGGGGACCGGGGAGCTGTTTTTT.

This chain uses TRBV2 with TRBJ1-2; the match to TRBD1 covers 7 bases. This CDR3 contains 14 residues. The V gene's germline CDR1 is SNHLY and CDR2 FYNNEI. With 3 bases clipped from V and 8 bases from J, the junction kept 9 bases outside the gene matches. This CDR3 is CASSEQGGGGGYTF. The CDR3 nucleotides are TGTGCCAGCAGTGAGCAGGGAGGGGGCGGGGGCTACACCTTC. Full variable domain (remainder filled in from reference TRBV2 and TRBJ1-2): EPEVTQTPSHQVTQMGQEVILRCVPISNHLYFYWYRQILGQKVEFLVSFYNNEISEKSEIFDDQFSVERPDGSNFTLKIRSTKLEDSAMYFCASSEQGGGGGYTFGSGTRLTVV.

This chain's CDR3 is CASSQLPDGANVLTF. CDR3 sequence (DNA): TGTGCCAGCAGCCAATTACCAGATGGGGCCAACGTCCTGACTTTC. The chain joins TRBV7-9 to TRBJ2-6; D is uncertain. The CDR3 is 15 amino acids. CDR1 is SEHNR, CDR2 FQNEAQ, per germline (reference sequence). V was pared by 5 bases and J by 3 bases, with 11 bases between. Supplemented by reference TRBV7-9 and TRBJ2-6, the full variable domain reads DTGVSQNPRHKITKRGQNVTFRCDPISEHNRLYWYRQTLGQGPEFLTYFQNEAQLEKSRLLSDRFSAERPKGSFSTLEIQRTEQGDSAMYLCASSQLPDGANVLTFGAGSRLTVL.

V and J are TRBV19 and TRBJ2-1; 9 bases fit TRBD1. The CDR3 loop spans 14 amino acids. The germline V gene has CDR1 LNHDA and CDR2 SQIVND (reference sequence). With V trimmed by 0 bases and J by 13 bases, 7 bases remained unmatched. CDR3 sequence (DNA): TGTGCCAGTAGTATAGATTGGGGGGACAGGGACCAGTTCTTC. Its translation: CASSIDWGDRDQFF.

The rearrangement uses TRBV28 and TRBJ2-1, with TRBD1 matching over 8 bases. With V trimmed by 5 bases and J by 0 bases, 6 bases remained unmatched. This CDR3 is 16 amino acids long. Germline loops: CDR1 MDHEN, CDR2 SYDVKM. The CDR3 sequence: CASSPTGGSSYNEQFF. CDR3 coding DNA: TGTGCCAGCAGTCCCACAGGGGGTAGCTCCTACAATGAGCAGTTCTTC.

The rearrangement uses TRBV4-3 and TRBJ1-4; unclear D gene. Germline assignment: CDR1 LGHNA and CDR2 YSLEER. The CDR3 consists of 15 residues. Trimming removed 4 bases at V and 8 bases at J, with 17 bases between. The CDR3 region is CASSRRAGSDEKLFF. CDR3 bases: TGCGCCAGCAGCCGGAGGGCGGGGTCTGACGAAAAACTGTTTTTT.

The gene calls are TRBV19 and TRBJ1-5, with D perhaps TRBD1 (6 bases). CDR1 is LNHDA and CDR2 is SQIVND in the germline V gene (reference sequence). Trimming took 7 bases from V and 4 from J, leaving 14 bases between them. The length of the CDR3 is 14 residues. The CDR3 is CASKGGVWNQPQHF. CDR3 in DNA: TGTGCCAGTAAGGGGGGGGTTTGGAATCAGCCCCAGCATTTT.

V usage is TRBV5-4 and J usage is TRBJ1-4, with D tentatively TRBD1 (6 bases). CDR3 length: 15 residues. Germline V gene lookup returns CDR1 SGHNT and CDR2 YYREEE (reference sequence). V was clipped by 3 bases and J by 7 bases, with 16 bases between them. DNA of the CDR3: TGTGCCAGCAGCTACTCGACAGGTGGTAGTGAAAAACTGTTTTTT. Encoded protein: CASSYSTGGSEKLFF.

This chain uses TRBV6-5 with TRBJ2-1, with a possible D match to TRBD1 (6 bases). With 3 bases removed from V and 4 bases from J, the gap between germline ends came to 10 bases. CDR1 MNHEY and CDR2 SVGAGI come from the germline V gene. The CDR3 runs to 14 residues. CDR3 coding DNA: TGTGCCAGCAGTTATCCCCAGGGGTACAATGAGCAGTTCTTC. Translating gives CASSYPQGYNEQFF.

The chain couples TRBV11-2 to TRBJ2-7, with 7 nucleotides matching TRBD1. Germline values: CDR1 SGHAT, CDR2 FQNNGV. V was clipped by 5 bases and J by 0 bases; unmatched bases: 10. CDR3 length: 16 amino acids. The DNA for the CDR3 is TGTGCCAGCAGCCCCAGACAGAGACAGGGCTCCTACGAGCAGTACTTC. Its protein product is CASSPRQRQGSYEQYF.

This chain connects TRBV9 to TRBJ1-2; D remains ambiguous. V dropped 4 bases and J dropped 3 bases, with 16 bases sitting between them. The CDR3 is made up of 15 amino acids. Germline-derived CDR1 and CDR2 are SGDLS and YYNGEE. The CDR3 DNA reads as TGTGCCAGCAGCCCGAGCGGGGTTCCCGACTATGGCTACACCTTC. It translates to CASSPSGVPDYGYTF.

The gene calls are TRBV5-4 and TRBJ2-1, with 7 bases fitting TRBD2. CDR3 size: 14 residues. The germline V gene has CDR1 SGHNT and CDR2 YYREEE (reference sequence). The junction had 8 bases not matched to a gene; V was cut back by 4 bases and J by 7 bases. The CDR3 DNA follows: TGTGCCAGCAGCCCCGTTGTGGGGGGGAATGAGCAGTTCTTC. Protein sequence: CASSPVVGGNEQFF. Using reference TRBV5-4 and TRBJ2-1 for the parts outside the CDR3, the full variable domain is ETGVTQSPTHLIKTRGQQVTLRCSSQSGHNTVSWYQQALGQGPQFIFQYYREEENGRGNFPPRFSGLQFPNYSSELNVNALELDDSALYLCASSPVVGGNEQFFGPGTRLTVL.

The V and J genes are TRBV5-1 and TRBJ2-1; 11 bases match TRBD2. V was pared by 3 bases and J by 4 bases, with 6 bases of the junction left unmatched. This CDR3 spans 16 amino acids. Germline V CDR1 and CDR2: SGHRS, YFSETQ. The CDR3 spells CASSWRTSGLYNEQFF. For the CDR3, the DNA is TGCGCCAGCAGCTGGCGGACTAGCGGGCTGTACAATGAGCAGTTCTTC.

The chain has TRBV25-1 and TRBJ2-3; no reliable D call. The CDR3 extends over 15 amino acids. V shed 4 bases and J shed 0 bases, with 11 bases lying between them. Germline V CDR1 and CDR2: MGHDK, SYGVNS. CDR3 nucleotides: TGTGCCAGCAGTGGTAACATTCCTAGCACAGATACGCAGTATTTT. Translating gives CASSGNIPSTDTQYF.

V gene TRBV6-1 combines with J gene TRBJ2-4; 10 bases align to TRBD1. Trimming took 4 bases from V and 8 from J; bases not matched to a gene: 5. Germline assignment: CDR1 MNHNS and CDR2 SASEGT. The CDR3 has 14 amino acids. CDR3: CASSAGQGEDIQYF. CDR3 nucleotide sequence: TGTGCCAGCAGTGCCGGACAGGGGGAGGACATTCAGTACTTC.

The chain recombines TRBV9 with TRBJ2-1; 8 bases align to TRBD1. The CDR3 consists of 14 residues. V was clipped by 4 bases and J by 4 bases; unmatched bases: 4. CDR1 and CDR2 from the germline V gene are SGDLS and YYNGEE. The DNA of the CDR3 is TGTGCCAGCAGCCCAGGGACAGGATACAATGAGCAGTTCTTC. Its protein is CASSPGTGYNEQFF. Filled out from reference TRBV9 and TRBJ2-1, the complete variable domain reads DSGVTQTPKHLITATGQRVTLRCSPRSGDLSVYWYQQSLDQGLQFLIQYYNGEERAKGNILERFSAQQFPDLHSELNLSSLELGDSALYFCASSPGTGYNEQFFGPGTRLTVL.

The chain couples TRBV20-1 to TRBJ2-1; possible D gene TRBD1, 6 bases. Germline loops: CDR1 DFQATT, CDR2 SNEGSKA (reference sequence). V was shortened by 8 bases and J by 4 bases, with 9 bases between the two germline ends. The CDR3 contains 11 residues. CDR3 residues: CSSGTYNEQFF. The CDR3 DNA reads TGCAGTTCAGGGACATACAATGAGCAGTTCTTC.

The chain recombines TRBV11-1 with TRBJ1-1; possible D gene TRBD1, 5 bases. The CDR3 contains 16 residues. V lost 6 bases and J lost 5, with 22 bases in between. Per germline, CDR1 SGHAT and CDR2 FQDESV (reference sequence). In DNA, the CDR3 is TGTGCCAGCAGACCCTCGTTGGGGGGTTTGTTAACTGAAGCTTTCTTT. Translating gives CASRPSLGGLLTEAFF.

The genes are TRBV7-2 and TRBJ1-5, with TRBD1 as a possible D gene (6 bases). The CDR3 runs 13 residues. Germline V gene data show CDR1 as SGHTA and CDR2 as FQGNSA. V gave up 1 base and J gave up 7 bases, with 8 bases separating them. The CDR3 nucleotides are TGTGCCAGCAGCTTAGAGGGGGAGCAGCCCCAGCATTTT. Amino acids: CASSLEGEQPQHF.

The chain carries TRBV7-8 and TRBJ1-2; D is uncertain. The CDR3 extends over 13 amino acids. V was clipped by 5 bases and J by 4 bases, with 11 bases between them. Germline CDR1 is SGHVS and CDR2 is FQNEAQ. The CDR3 nucleotides are TGTGCCAGCAGCCCCGACACGATCTATGGCTACACCTTC. Translated: CASSPDTIYGYTF. The whole variable domain, remainder taken from reference TRBV7-8 and TRBJ1-2, is GAGVSQSPRYKVAKRGQDVALRCDPISGHVSLFWYQQALGQGPEFLTYFQNEAQLDKSGLPSDRFFAERPEGSVSTLKIQRTQQEDSAVYLCASSPDTIYGYTFGSGTRLTVV.

This chain joins TRBV7-8 and TRBJ1-3, with unresolved D. The CDR3 runs 16 residues. The germline CDR1 and CDR2 sequences are SGHVS and FQNEAQ. Trimming shortened V by 1 base and J by 2 bases, and 12 bases separated the two germline ends. For the CDR3, the DNA is TGTGCCAGCAGCTTAGTTACAGTGAGGGCTGGAAACACCATATATTTT. It is translated as CASSLVTVRAGNTIYF.

The rearrangement uses TRBV28 and TRBJ2-3; D ambiguous. Trimming shortened V by 5 bases and J by 2 bases, and 17 bases separated the two germline ends. This CDR3 has 16 residues. Germline assignment: CDR1 MDHEN and CDR2 SYDVKM. The CDR3 nucleotides read TGTGCCAGCAGTCTCCTGGGCGGCCAAACCACAGATACGCAGTATTTT. Its translation: CASSLLGGQTTDTQYF.

This clone was seen just once. CDR3 sequence reads: CASSSGQGWRPDTQYF. The CDR3 nucleotides are TGTGCCAGCAGCTCTGGACAGGGTTGGAGGCCAGATACGCAGTATTTT. This sequence joins TRBV7-6 and TRBJ2-3, with 8 bases matching TRBD1. The CDR3 spans 16 residues. Germline V lookup: CDR1 SGHVS, CDR2 FNYEAQ. Trimming cost V 4 bases and J 4 bases; bases outside gene matches: 10. The full variable domain, with the rest looked up from reference TRBV7-6 and TRBJ2-3, is GAGVSQSPRYKVTKRGQDVALRCDPISGHVSLYWYRQALGQGPEFLTYFNYEAQQDKSGLPNDRFSAERPEGSISTLTIQRTEQRDSAMYRCASSSGQGWRPDTQYFGPGTRLTVL.

V usage is TRBV6-1 and J usage is TRBJ2-7; TRBD2 matches 14 bases. Germline-derived CDR1 and CDR2 are MNHNS and SASEGT. This CDR3 has 14 residues. J lost 4 bases, V lost 6 bases, and 2 bases had no gene match. The CDR3 region is CASSRTSGRYEQYF. The CDR3 region has the DNA TGTGCCAGCAGCCGGACTAGCGGGAGGTACGAGCAGTACTTC.

Notes on this clone: The junction and the germline gene differ at one end; a read error may be behind it. The rearrangement uses TRBV7-7 and TRBJ2-2; D remains ambiguous. Germline V CDR1 and CDR2: SSHAT, FNYEAQ (reference sequence). The length of the CDR3 is 13 residues. Here the CDR3 reads CASSLNPGGELFF. CDR3 nucleotide sequence: TGTGCTAGCAGCTTAAATCCCGGCGGGGAGCTGTTTTTT.

This clone came up once. This rearrangement joins TRBV6-1 to TRBJ1-1, with TRBD1 as a possible D gene (6 bases). The CDR3 contains 18 residues. With 1 base removed from V and 1 base from J, the gap between germline ends came to 19 bases. Germline lookup yields CDR1 MNHNS and CDR2 SASEGT. The CDR3 here is CASSEVLTLGGPNTEAFF. The CDR3 region has the DNA TGTGCCAGCAGTGAAGTACTAACCCTCGGGGGCCCGAACACTGAAGCTTTCTTT.